This TCR beta chain was identified during a study of cytomegalovirus exposure and HLA in healthy donors. The germline CDR1 and CDR2 sequences are SEHNR and FQNEAQ (reference sequence). CDR3 length equals 15 residues. Deletions cut 1 base from V and 0 bases from J, with 6 bases between. Use of 60 Vbeta and 13 Jbeta primers characterized the PCR. Per the study methods: An analysis performed later counted 73 million or so unique TCR beta chains (roughly 10 million of them shared). Sequencing was performed with immunoSEQ multiplex PCR; in TCRdb, only in-frame clones are kept and a portion is missing. V and J calls and clone size are as listed in that table; D and trimming were resolved from the DNA. The sample gives a few hundred thousand clones, about 93% of which show up once; roughly 1.6% is in the top ten.

Specimen: PBMCs. This clonotype was obtained from a girl aged 2-9 years in good health and CMV-seronegative. The chain employs TRBV7-9 and TRBJ2-2, with D possibly being TRBD1 (5 bases). The CDR3 region has the DNA TGTGCCAGCAGCTTAGGGGGCGCGAACACCGGGGAGCTGTTTTTT. Protein sequence: CASSLGGANTGELFF.